The 8 T cell receptor beta chains listed next were all sequenced from one sample in a study of T cell responses to AZD1222 COVID-19 vaccine. Produced via immunoSEQ multiplex PCR; TCRdb's table is partial and in-frame only. This table has 150,000 or so clones, over 85% appearing once. This material consisted of peripheral blood, taken on day 0 of AZD1222 vaccination. The receptors were gathered from an adult in good health.

V is TRBV10-3 and J is TRBJ2-1; D remains ambiguous. CDR1 and CDR2 from the germline V gene are ENHRY and SYGVKD. The CDR3 totals 11 residues. Trimming removed 8 bases at V and 4 bases at J, with 6 bases between. CDR3 bases: TGTGCCATCCGCCAGTACAATGAGCAGTTCTTC. Protein: CAIRQYNEQFF.

This chain links TRBV5-1 with TRBJ2-7, with TRBD2 as a possible D gene (5 bases). Between the trimmed V and J ends, which lost 0 bases and 6 bases, there was a span of 7 bases. The V gene's germline CDR1 is SGHRS and CDR2 YFSETQ. CDR3 length: 12 residues. The CDR3 loop reads CASSLEGSEQYF. The CDR3 bases are TGCGCCAGCAGCTTGGAAGGGAGCGAGCAGTACTTC. The full variable domain, its missing parts supplied by reference TRBV5-1 and TRBJ2-7, is KAGVTQTPRYLIKTRGQQVTLSCSPISGHRSVSWYQQTPGQGLQFLFEYFSETQRNKGNFPGRFSGRQFSNSRSEMNVSTLELGDSALYLCASSLEGSEQYFGPGTRLTVT.

The rearrangement links TRBV2 to TRBJ1-1; unclear D gene. With 7 bases removed from V and 1 base from J, the gap between germline ends came to 10 bases. Germline CDR1 reads SNHLY; CDR2 reads FYNNEI. CDR3 length: 13 amino acids. The CDR3 is CASIENRNTEAFF. CDR3 sequence (DNA): TGTGCCAGCATCGAGAACAGGAACACTGAAGCTTTCTTT.

The genes are TRBV6-5 and TRBJ2-3, with D tentatively TRBD2 (6 bases). Per germline, CDR1 MNHEY and CDR2 SVGAGI. The CDR3 sequence is 13 residues long. With 7 bases removed from V and 2 bases from J, the gap between germline ends came to 10 bases. This chain's CDR3 is CASTGLLTDTQYF. DNA for the CDR3: TGTGCCAGCACCGGACTACTCACAGATACGCAGTATTTT.

A few counts support this clone. The chain links TRBV5-1 to TRBJ1-1, with 7 nucleotides matching TRBD1. Germline CDR1 SGHRS, CDR2 YFSETQ. This CDR3 has 14 amino acids. The J segment lost 6 bases and the V segment lost 4 bases, leaving 9 bases of the junction unmatched. Written as DNA, the CDR3 is TGCGCCAGCAGCCTACGGACAGGAGGCCCTGAAGCTTTCTTT. This encodes CASSLRTGGPEAFF. The whole variable domain, remainder taken from reference TRBV5-1 and TRBJ1-1, is KAGVTQTPRYLIKTRGQQVTLSCSPISGHRSVSWYQQTPGQGLQFLFEYFSETQRNKGNFPGRFSGRQFSNSRSEMNVSTLELGDSALYLCASSLRTGGPEAFFGQGTRLTVV.

The J gene is TRBJ2-1, the V gene TRBV2; possibly TRBD1 or TRBD2 for D (5 bases each). V was trimmed by 4 bases and J by 2 bases, leaving 6 bases between them. The germline V gene has CDR1 SNHLY and CDR2 FYNNEI. This CDR3 has 13 amino acids. CDR3 DNA: TGTGCCAGCAGTGGGGGGACCTACAATGAGCAGTTCTTC. This codes for CASSGGTYNEQFF. The full variable domain, rest sourced from reference TRBV2 and TRBJ2-1, is EPEVTQTPSHQVTQMGQEVILRCVPISNHLYFYWYRQILGQKVEFLVSFYNNEISEKSEIFDDQFSVERPDGSNFTLKIRSTKLEDSAMYFCASSGGTYNEQFFGPGTRLTVL.

The chain employs TRBV5-1 and TRBJ1-6; D gene unclear. The germline gives CDR1 SGHRS, CDR2 YFSETQ. The CDR3 contains 15 residues. Trimming left V 0 bases short and J 10 bases short, with 14 bases between. CDR3 residues: CASSLVGRGRSPLHF. The CDR3 DNA reads as TGCGCCAGCAGCTTGGTCGGCCGAGGGAGGTCACCCCTCCACTTT.

The rearrangement links TRBV12-3 or TRBV12-4 to TRBJ2-7; no definite D call. The CDR3 spans 13 residues. The V and J ends lost 3 bases and 4 bases respectively, with 10 bases between them. The CDR3 DNA follows: TGTGCCAGCAGTTTTCTCCCAGCGTACGAGCAGTACTTC. The encoded protein is CASSFLPAYEQYF.